This T cell receptor beta chain was sequenced in a study of cytomegalovirus exposure and HLA in healthy donors. TCRdb keeps only in-frame clones here, not all; method: immunoSEQ multiplex PCR. The data hold approximately 170,000 clones, with more than 70% observed a single time. With regard to this clone: Its antigen is still unknown.

The donors were part of the validation cohort, which consisted of under 150 subjects and was separate from the first cohort of about 670 subjects. Study-level findings and limits: While the bulk of TCR sequences proved rare, some public TCRs turned up in many donors. Testing in vitro showed a few CMV-associated chains specific for CMV antigens. A later analysis found first-cohort TCR clusters tended to co-occur in the approximately 120 validation repertoires.

This CDR3 is built from 15 residues. Per the germline V gene, CDR1 is SGHRS and CDR2 is YFSETQ. V was pared by 2 bases and J by 3 bases, with 13 bases between. The sequencing sample was made of PBMCs. The rearrangement links TRBV5-1 to TRBJ2-3; D remains ambiguous. This clonotype was sampled from a man aged 25 to 40 in good health and CMV-seropositive. This chain's CDR3 is CASSFRGPSTDTQYF. The DNA of the CDR3 is TGCGCCAGCAGCTTTCGAGGCCCTAGTACAGATACGCAGTATTTT.